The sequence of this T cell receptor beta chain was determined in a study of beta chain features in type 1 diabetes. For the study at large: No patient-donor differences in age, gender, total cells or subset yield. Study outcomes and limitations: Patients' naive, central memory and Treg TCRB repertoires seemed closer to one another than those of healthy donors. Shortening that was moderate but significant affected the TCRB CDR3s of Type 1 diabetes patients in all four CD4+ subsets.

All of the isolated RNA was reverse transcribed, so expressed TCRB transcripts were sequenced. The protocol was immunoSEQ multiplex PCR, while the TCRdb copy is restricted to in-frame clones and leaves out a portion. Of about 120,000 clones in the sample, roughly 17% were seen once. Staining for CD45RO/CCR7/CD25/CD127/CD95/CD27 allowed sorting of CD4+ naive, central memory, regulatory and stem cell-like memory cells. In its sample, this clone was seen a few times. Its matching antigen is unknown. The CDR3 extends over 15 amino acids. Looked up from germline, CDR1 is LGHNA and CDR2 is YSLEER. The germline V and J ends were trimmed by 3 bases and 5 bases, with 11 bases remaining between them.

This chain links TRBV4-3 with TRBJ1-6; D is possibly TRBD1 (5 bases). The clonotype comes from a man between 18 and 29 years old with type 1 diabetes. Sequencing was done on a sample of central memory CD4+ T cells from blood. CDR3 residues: CASSHREMDNSPLHF. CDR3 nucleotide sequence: TGCGCCAGCAGCCACAGGGAGATGGATAATTCACCCCTCCACTTT.